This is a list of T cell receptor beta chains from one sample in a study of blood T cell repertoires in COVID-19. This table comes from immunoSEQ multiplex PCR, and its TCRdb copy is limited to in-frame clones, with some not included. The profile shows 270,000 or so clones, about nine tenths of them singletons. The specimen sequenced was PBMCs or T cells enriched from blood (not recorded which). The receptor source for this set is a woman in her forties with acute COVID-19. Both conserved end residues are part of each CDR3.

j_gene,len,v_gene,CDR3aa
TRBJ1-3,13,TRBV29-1,CSVGPDRANTIYF
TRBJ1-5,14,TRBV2,CASSELQVNQPQHF
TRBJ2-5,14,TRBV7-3,CASSPDPRGETQYF
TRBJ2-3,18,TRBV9,CASSVAPFRAEHTDTQYF
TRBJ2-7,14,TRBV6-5,CASRKGLMAYEQYF
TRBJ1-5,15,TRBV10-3,CAISETRDTLQPQHF
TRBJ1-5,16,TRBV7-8,CASSSPGGGANQPQHF
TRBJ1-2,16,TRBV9,CASSPGQGISNYGYTF
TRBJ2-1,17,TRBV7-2,CASSFGLAGGSYNEQFF
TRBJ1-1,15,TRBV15,CATSSKDRVNTEAFF
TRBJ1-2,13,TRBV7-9,CASSPTGEHGYTF
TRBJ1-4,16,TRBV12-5,CASGLDSGTGREKLFF
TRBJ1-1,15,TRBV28,CASNLRSGGNTEAFF
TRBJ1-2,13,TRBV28,CASSFPGWDGYTF
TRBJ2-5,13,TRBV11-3,CASSWTIQETQYF
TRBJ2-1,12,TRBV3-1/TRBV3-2,CASSQASLEQFF
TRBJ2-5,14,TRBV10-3,CAISGLMGGETQYF
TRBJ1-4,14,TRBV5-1,CASSADSTNEKLFF
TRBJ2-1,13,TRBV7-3,CASTGTSVNEQFF
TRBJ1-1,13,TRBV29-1,CSVEQGRDTEAFF
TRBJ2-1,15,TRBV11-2,CASSWAQGLNNEQFF
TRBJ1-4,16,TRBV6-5,CASSFDGTGPNEKLFF
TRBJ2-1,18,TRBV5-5,CASSWAPRPLAPDSEQFF